This T cell receptor beta chain stems from a study of naive and memory T cell subsets. The V end was cut by 1 base, the J end by 2 bases, with 6 bases between. Germline V CDR1 and CDR2: SGHTA, FQGNSA. The CDR3 runs to 13 residues. Both TRBC1 and TRBC2 were covered by a beta constant-region primer of two equimolar oligonucleotides. TCRdb ran MiXCR on the UMI-ligation and nested PCR reads and lists one entry per CDR3 protein. The sample has around 31,000 distinct CDR3 sequences; around a tenth are singletons. The sequencing sample was made of effector memory CD4+ T cells from blood. Subset reported: effector memory, CD45RA- CD27-. This sequence was found in a human donor in good health. The gene calls are TRBV7-2 and TRBJ2-7; possible D gene TRBD1, 5 bases. CDR3 in DNA: TGTGCCAGCAGCTTAGGGGGCCCCTACGAGCAGTACTTC. Residues: CASSLGGPYEQYF. Full variable domain (rest looked up from reference TRBV7-2 and TRBJ2-7): GAGVSQSPSNKVTEKGKDVELRCDPISGHTALYWYRQSLGQGLEFLIYFQGNSAPDKSGLPSDRFSAERTGGSVSTLTIQRTQQEDSAVYLCASSLGGPYEQYFGPGTRLTVT.